Below, one TCR beta chain is given with its context. What it recognizes is unknown. This table comes from immunoSEQ multiplex PCR, and its TCRdb copy is limited to in-frame clones, with some not included. The sample records around 130,000 clones, 91% being singletons. This record belongs to a study of T cell responses to AZD1222 COVID-19 vaccine. Study information: Second doses that came at about 4 or about 12 weeks were put together. Findings and limits, study-wide: Donors, mostly white British, included more females; clonal diversity was possibly underestimated. With dominance at 160-218 and 743-854, vaccine-associated CD4 TCRs spanned spike. Seropositive at baseline were only a handful of AZD1222 recipients.

Germline V lookup: CDR1 SEHNR, CDR2 FQNEAQ (reference sequence). V trimming: 1 base; J trimming: 4 bases; junction bases outside the gene matches: 6. The CDR3 is 16 amino acids. The sequence was obtained from an adult in good health. The chain couples TRBV7-9 to TRBJ2-7; 11 positions agree with TRBD2. The source was peripheral blood, collected on day 0 of AZD1222 vaccination. CDR3 loop: CASSLGLAGTYYEQYF. The DNA for the CDR3 is TGTGCCAGCAGCTTAGGACTAGCGGGGACCTATTACGAGCAGTACTTC.